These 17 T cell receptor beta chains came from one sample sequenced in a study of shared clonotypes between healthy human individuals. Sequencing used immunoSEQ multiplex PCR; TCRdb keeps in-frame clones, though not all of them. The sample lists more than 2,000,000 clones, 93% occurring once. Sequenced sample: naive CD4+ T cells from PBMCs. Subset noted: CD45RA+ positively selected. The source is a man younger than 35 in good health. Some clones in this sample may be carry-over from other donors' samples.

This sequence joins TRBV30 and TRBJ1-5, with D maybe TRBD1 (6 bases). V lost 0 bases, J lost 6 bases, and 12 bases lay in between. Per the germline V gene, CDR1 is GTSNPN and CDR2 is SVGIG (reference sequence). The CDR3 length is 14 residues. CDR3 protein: CAWSVQAGAQPQHF. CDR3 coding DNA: TGTGCCTGGAGTGTACAGGCAGGGGCTCAGCCCCAGCATTTT.

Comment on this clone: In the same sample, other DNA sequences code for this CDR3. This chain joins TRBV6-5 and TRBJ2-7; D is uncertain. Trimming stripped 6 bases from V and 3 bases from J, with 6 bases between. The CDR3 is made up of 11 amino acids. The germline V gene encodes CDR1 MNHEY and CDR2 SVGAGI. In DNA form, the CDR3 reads TGTGCCAGCAGCTATTACTACGAGCAGTACTTC. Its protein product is CASSYYYEQYF.

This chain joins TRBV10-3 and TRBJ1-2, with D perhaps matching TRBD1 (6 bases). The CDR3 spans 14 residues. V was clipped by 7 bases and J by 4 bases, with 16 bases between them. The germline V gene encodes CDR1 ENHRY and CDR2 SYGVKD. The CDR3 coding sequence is TGTGCCATCACCGAAGGACAGTTTTTCTATGGCTACACCTTC. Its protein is CAITEGQFFYGYTF.

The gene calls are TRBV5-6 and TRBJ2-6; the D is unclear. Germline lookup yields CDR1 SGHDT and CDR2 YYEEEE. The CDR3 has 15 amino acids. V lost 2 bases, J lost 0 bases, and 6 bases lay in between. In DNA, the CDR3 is TGTGCCAGCAGCTTCCTGCGCTCTGGGGCCAACGTCCTGACTTTC. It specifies CASSFLRSGANVLTF.

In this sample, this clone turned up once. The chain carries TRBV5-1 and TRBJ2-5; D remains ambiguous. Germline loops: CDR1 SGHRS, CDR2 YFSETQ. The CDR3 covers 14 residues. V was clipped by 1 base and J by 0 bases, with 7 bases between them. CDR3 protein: CASSLRADQETQYF. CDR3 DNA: TGCGCCAGCAGCTTGAGGGCCGACCAAGAGACCCAGTACTTC.

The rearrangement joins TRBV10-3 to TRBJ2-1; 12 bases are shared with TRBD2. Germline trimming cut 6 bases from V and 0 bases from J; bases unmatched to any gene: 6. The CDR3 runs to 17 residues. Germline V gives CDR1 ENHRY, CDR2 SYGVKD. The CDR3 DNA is TGTGCCATCAGGGATCAGGGACTAGCGGGCTCCTACAATGAGCAGTTCTTC. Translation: CAIRDQGLAGSYNEQFF.

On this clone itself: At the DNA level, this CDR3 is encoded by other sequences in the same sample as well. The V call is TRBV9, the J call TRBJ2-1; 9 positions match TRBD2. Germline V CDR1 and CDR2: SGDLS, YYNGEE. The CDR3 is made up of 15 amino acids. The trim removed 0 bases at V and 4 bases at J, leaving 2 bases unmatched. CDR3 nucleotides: TGTGCCAGCAGCGTAGTGACTAGCGGATACAATGAGCAGTTCTTC. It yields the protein CASSVVTSGYNEQFF. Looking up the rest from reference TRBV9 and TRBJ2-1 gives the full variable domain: DSGVTQTPKHLITATGQRVTLRCSPRSGDLSVYWYQQSLDQGLQFLIQYYNGEERAKGNILERFSAQQFPDLHSELNLSSLELGDSALYFCASSVVTSGYNEQFFGPGTRLTVL.

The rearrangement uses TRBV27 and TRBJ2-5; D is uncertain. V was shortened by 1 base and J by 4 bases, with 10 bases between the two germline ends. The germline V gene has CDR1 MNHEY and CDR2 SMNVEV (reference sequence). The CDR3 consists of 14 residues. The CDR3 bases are TGTGCCAGCAGTTTATACAGCGCCGGAGAGACCCAGTACTTC. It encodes CASSLYSAGETQYF.

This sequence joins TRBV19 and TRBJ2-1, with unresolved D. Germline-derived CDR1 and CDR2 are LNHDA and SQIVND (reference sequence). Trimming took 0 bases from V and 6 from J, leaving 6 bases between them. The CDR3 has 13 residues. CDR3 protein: CASSIEISNEQFF. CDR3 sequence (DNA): TGTGCCAGTAGTATAGAGATTAGCAATGAGCAGTTCTTC.

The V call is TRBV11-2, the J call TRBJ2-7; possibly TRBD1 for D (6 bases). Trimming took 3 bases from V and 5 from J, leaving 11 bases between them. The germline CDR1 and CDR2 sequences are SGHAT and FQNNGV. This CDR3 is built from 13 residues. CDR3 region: CASSFPDRHEQYF. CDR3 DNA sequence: TGTGCCAGCAGCTTCCCCGACAGGCACGAGCAGTACTTC.

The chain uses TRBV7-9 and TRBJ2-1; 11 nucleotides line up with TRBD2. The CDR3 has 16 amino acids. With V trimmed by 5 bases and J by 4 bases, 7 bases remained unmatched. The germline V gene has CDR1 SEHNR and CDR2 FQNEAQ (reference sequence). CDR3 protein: CASSLGTSGTYNEQFF. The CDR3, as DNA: TGTGCCAGCAGCCTCGGGACTAGCGGAACTTACAATGAGCAGTTCTTC.

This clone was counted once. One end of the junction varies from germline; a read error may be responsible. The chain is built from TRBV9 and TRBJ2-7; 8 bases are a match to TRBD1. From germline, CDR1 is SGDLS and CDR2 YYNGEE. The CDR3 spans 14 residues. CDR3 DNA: TGTGCCAGCAGCGTAGGACAGGGGTCCTTCGAGCAGTACTTC. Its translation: CASSVGQGSFEQYF.

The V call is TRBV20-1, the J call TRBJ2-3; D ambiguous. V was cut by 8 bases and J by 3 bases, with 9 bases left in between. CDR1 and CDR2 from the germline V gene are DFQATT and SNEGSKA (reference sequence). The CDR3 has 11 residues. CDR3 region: CSSGWTDTQYF. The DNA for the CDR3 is TGCAGTTCGGGCTGGACAGATACGCAGTATTTT.

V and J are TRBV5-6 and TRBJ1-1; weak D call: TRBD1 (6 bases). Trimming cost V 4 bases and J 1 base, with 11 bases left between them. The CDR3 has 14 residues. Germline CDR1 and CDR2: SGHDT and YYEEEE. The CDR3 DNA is TGTGCCAGCAGCCCGGGACACCCGAACACTGAAGCTTTCTTT. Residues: CASSPGHPNTEAFF.

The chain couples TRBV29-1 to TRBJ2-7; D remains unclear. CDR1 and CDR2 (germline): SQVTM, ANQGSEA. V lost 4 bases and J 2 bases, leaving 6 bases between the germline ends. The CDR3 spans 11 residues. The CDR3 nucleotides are TGCAGCGTTGGGAGAACCTACGAGCAGTACTTC. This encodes CSVGRTYEQYF.

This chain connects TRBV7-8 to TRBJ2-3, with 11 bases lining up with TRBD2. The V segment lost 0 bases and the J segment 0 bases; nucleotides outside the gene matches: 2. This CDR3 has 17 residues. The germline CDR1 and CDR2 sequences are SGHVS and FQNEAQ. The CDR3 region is CASSLAGTSGSTDTQYF. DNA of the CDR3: TGTGCCAGCAGCTTAGCGGGGACTAGCGGTAGCACAGATACGCAGTATTTT. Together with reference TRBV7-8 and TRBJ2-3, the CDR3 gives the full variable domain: GAGVSQSPRYKVAKRGQDVALRCDPISGHVSLFWYQQALGQGPEFLTYFQNEAQLDKSGLPSDRFFAERPEGSVSTLKIQRTQQEDSAVYLCASSLAGTSGSTDTQYFGPGTRLTVL.

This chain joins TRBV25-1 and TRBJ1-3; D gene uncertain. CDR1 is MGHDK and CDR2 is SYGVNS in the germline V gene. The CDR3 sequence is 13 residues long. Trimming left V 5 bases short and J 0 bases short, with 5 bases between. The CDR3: CASSPHSGNTIYF. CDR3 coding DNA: TGTGCCAGCAGTCCGCACTCTGGAAACACCATATATTTT.